Listed here are 9 T cell receptor beta chains from one sample, sequenced in a study of shared clonotypes between healthy human individuals (TCRdb year 2020). CD8 naive samples were CD45RO-negative cells positively selected for CCR7, giving a CD45RA+CCR7+ population that excluded TemRA cells. The library was prepared using the immunoSEQ multiplex PCR assay. Drawn from immuneACCESS, this table holds only the in-frame rearrangements with V and J called that TCRdb kept. Clones are partly lost; checked studies trace under half to an unresolved V gene and leave the rest unexplained. This sample comprises around 1.9 million clones, about 93% of them detected only once. The top ten clones comprise 1.5% to 2% of the sample. Material: naive CD8+ T cells from PBMCs. The cell subset or site label corresponds to: CD45RA+CCR7+. The receptors were sampled from a man between 18 and 35 years old in good health. Some clones in this sample may be carry-over from other donors' samples.

V gene TRBV10-3 combines with J gene TRBJ2-7; 9 nucleotides agree with TRBD1. CDR1 ENHRY and CDR2 SYGVKD come from the germline V gene. Trimming removed 8 bases from V and 5 bases from J; junction bases left unmatched: 4. This CDR3 has 12 residues. The CDR3 here is CAIGQGMNEQYF. The CDR3 DNA is TGTGCCATCGGACAGGGGATGAACGAGCAGTACTTC.

The gene calls are TRBV9 and TRBJ2-3; TRBD2 agrees at 9 bases. CDR3 length equals 17 residues. Per germline, CDR1 SGDLS and CDR2 YYNGEE. The junction had 8 bases not matched to a gene; V was cut back by 3 bases and J by 0 bases. The CDR3 is CASSAQSSGASTDTQYF. The CDR3 nucleotides are TGTGCCAGCAGCGCTCAATCTAGCGGGGCTAGCACAGATACGCAGTATTTT. The full variable domain, rest sourced from reference TRBV9 and TRBJ2-3, is DSGVTQTPKHLITATGQRVTLRCSPRSGDLSVYWYQQSLDQGLQFLIQYYNGEERAKGNILERFSAQQFPDLHSELNLSSLELGDSALYFCASSAQSSGASTDTQYFGPGTRLTVL.

The chain employs TRBV10-3 and TRBJ2-3; TRBD1 matches at 11 bases. Germline V gene lookup returns CDR1 ENHRY and CDR2 SYGVKD. CDR3 length: 16 residues. The V gene end was trimmed by 7 bases and the J gene end by 0 bases; junction bases not matched to a gene: 6. CDR3 in amino acids: CAIKAGQGASTDTQYF. For the CDR3, the DNA is TGTGCCATCAAAGCCGGACAGGGGGCGAGCACAGATACGCAGTATTTT.

The chain couples TRBV30 to TRBJ2-7; the D is unclear. This CDR3 spans 15 amino acids. The V and J ends lost 1 base and 0 bases respectively, with 13 bases between them. Germline CDR1 is GTSNPN and CDR2 is SVGIG (reference sequence). The DNA of the CDR3 is TGTGCCTGGAGTGGCTGGGTATCTTCCTCCTACGAGCAGTACTTC. This translates into CAWSGWVSSSYEQYF.

This clone is a singleton in its sample. The rearrangement uses TRBV7-8 and TRBJ2-7, with TRBD1 as a possible D gene (6 bases). The ends were cut back, 1 base at V and 4 bases at J, with 14 bases in the middle. In germline, CDR1 is SGHVS, CDR2 FQNEAQ. The CDR3 is 15 amino acids. The CDR3 DNA reads TGTGCCAGCAGCTTAGAACAGGGTATTTTGTACGAGCAGTACTTC. Protein: CASSLEQGILYEQYF.

The chain is built from TRBV27 and TRBJ2-2; no clear D. CDR1 MNHEY and CDR2 SMNVEV come from the germline V gene (reference sequence). V gave up 1 base and J gave up 0 bases, with 12 bases separating them. The CDR3 contains 17 residues. The CDR3 reads CASSLLTASTNTGELFF. CDR3 in DNA: TGTGCCAGCAGTTTATTAACAGCTTCCACGAACACCGGGGAGCTGTTTTTT.

The chain is built from TRBV5-1 and TRBJ2-7, with 12 bases identical to TRBD2. The germline V gene has CDR1 SGHRS and CDR2 YFSETQ. CDR3 length equals 17 residues. Trimming removed 2 bases from V and 5 bases from J; junction bases left unmatched: 11. The CDR3 region is CASSFSSGRAVRDEQYF. DNA of the CDR3: TGCGCCAGCAGCTTTTCTAGCGGGAGGGCTGTCCGCGACGAGCAGTACTTC.

The rearrangement joins TRBV11-2 to TRBJ2-7; D call uncertain. The V gene's germline CDR1 is SGHAT and CDR2 FQNNGV. The CDR3 is made up of 15 amino acids. The V end lost 5 bases, the J end lost 0 bases, and 14 bases lay between the germline ends. CDR3 region: CASSIHFLSSYEQYF. The DNA of the CDR3 is TGTGCCAGCAGCATACACTTCCTCAGCTCCTACGAGCAGTACTTC. Drawing the rest from reference TRBV11-2 and TRBJ2-7, the complete variable domain is EAGVAQSPRYKIIEKRQSVAFWCNPISGHATLYWYQQILGQGPKLLIQFQNNGVVDDSQLPKDRFSAERLKGVDSTLKIQPAKLEDSAVYLCASSIHFLSSYEQYFGPGTRLTVT.

The rearrangement uses TRBV5-1 and TRBJ2-3; 8 nucleotides align to TRBD2. This CDR3 has 14 residues. With 0 bases clipped from V and 5 bases from J, the junction kept 2 bases outside the gene matches. Germline V gene sequence: CDR1 SGHRS, CDR2 YFSETQ. The CDR3 bases are TGCGCCAGCAGCTTGGCGGGGGGGCGAGATACGCAGTATTTT. It translates to CASSLAGGRDTQYF.